The 27 T cell receptor beta chains below all came from one sample that was sequenced in a study of blood T cell repertoires in COVID-19. Libraries were prepared by immunoSEQ multiplex PCR; TCRdb keeps only in-frame clonotypes and omits some of them. The sample has approximately 220,000 clones; 87% are singletons. The sequenced material came from PBMCs or T cells enriched from blood (not recorded which). The receptors shown here come from a woman aged 30 to 39 with acute COVID-19.

The chain is built from TRBV3-1 (or the pseudogene TRBV3-2) and TRBJ1-2; 7 nucleotides agree with TRBD1. The trim removed 4 bases at V and 4 bases at J, leaving 12 bases unmatched. CDR1 and CDR2 (germline): LGHDT, YNNKEL (reference sequence). CDR3 length equals 16 residues. The CDR3 DNA follows: TGTGCCAGCAGCCCACCTGACAGGGTGTCTTTCTATGGCTACACCTTC. It encodes CASSPPDRVSFYGYTF.

The rearrangement uses TRBV5-1 and TRBJ2-2; D is perhaps TRBD1 (6 bases). CDR1 and CDR2 from the germline V gene are SGHRS and YFSETQ. CDR3 length equals 15 residues. The V gene lost 3 bases and the J gene lost 4 bases, with 13 bases spanning the gap. The CDR3 protein is CASSYRDAITGELFF. In DNA, the CDR3 is TGCGCCAGCAGCTACAGGGATGCAATCACCGGGGAGCTGTTTTTT. The full variable domain, its missing parts supplied by reference TRBV5-1 and TRBJ2-2, is KAGVTQTPRYLIKTRGQQVTLSCSPISGHRSVSWYQQTPGQGLQFLFEYFSETQRNKGNFPGRFSGRQFSNSRSEMNVSTLELGDSALYLCASSYRDAITGELFFGEGSRLTVL.

The V and J genes are TRBV7-2 and TRBJ1-2; tentative D call: TRBD1 (6 bases). CDR3 size: 14 residues. V gave up 4 bases and J gave up 1 base, with 10 bases separating them. Germline CDR1 reads SGHTA; CDR2 reads FQGNSA. CDR3 nucleotide sequence: TGTGCCAGCAGCTCGGACAGAATTAACTATGGCTACACCTTC. Translated, it gives CASSSDRINYGYTF.

This sequence joins TRBV11-3 and TRBJ2-1, with 7 bases that match TRBD1. Germline CDR1 is SGHNT and CDR2 is YENEEA. V shed 4 bases and J 7 bases; nucleotides not matched to a gene: 7. This CDR3 has 14 amino acids. As DNA, the CDR3 is TGTGCCAGCAGCTCCGGAGGACAGGTTAATGAGCAGTTCTTC. Translating gives CASSSGGQVNEQFF.

The chain combines TRBV5-1 with TRBJ1-2; perhaps TRBD1 as D (6 bases). The V end was cut by 0 bases, the J end by 1 base, with 10 bases between. Germline V gene lookup returns CDR1 SGHRS and CDR2 YFSETQ. The CDR3 has 15 amino acids. The CDR3 coding sequence is TGCGCCAGCAGCTTGGCACAGGGTAGTAACTATGGCTACACCTTC. It translates to CASSLAQGSNYGYTF.

The J gene is TRBJ1-2, the V gene TRBV29-1, with TRBD1 matching 7 bases. The germline gives CDR1 SQVTM, CDR2 ANQGSEA. The ends lost 4 bases at V and 4 bases at J; junction bases unmatched: 6. CDR3 size: 13 residues. The CDR3 DNA is TGCAGCGTTGCGAGCAGGGGGGTCTATGGCTACACCTTC. Translating gives CSVASRGVYGYTF. The full variable domain, completed using reference TRBV29-1 and TRBJ1-2, is SAVISQKPSRDICQRGTSLTIQCQVDSQVTMMFWYRQQPGQSLTLIATANQGSEATYESGFVIDKFPISRPNLTFSTLTVSNMSPEDSSIYLCSVASRGVYGYTFGSGTRLTVV.

The chain joins TRBV1 to TRBJ1-5; the table's D call, TRBD1, has no DNA check behind it. TRBV1 is classified as a pseudogene. The CDR3 totals 16 residues. The CDR3 sequence is CTSIRTGNNGNQPQHF. The CDR3 DNA follows: TGCACCAGCATAAGGACAGGGAATAATGGCAATCAGCCCCAGCATTTT.

The J gene is TRBJ2-3, the V gene TRBV19, with 13 bases lining up with TRBD2. In germline, CDR1 is LNHDA, CDR2 SQIVND (reference sequence). The trim removed 6 bases at V and 2 bases at J, leaving 5 bases unmatched. The CDR3 consists of 16 residues. CDR3 sequence (DNA): TGTGCCAGTAGCAGACTAGCGGGGGGCCTCACAGATACGCAGTATTTT. Its translation is CASSRLAGGLTDTQYF. The variable domain in full, completed from reference TRBV19 and TRBJ2-3, reads DGGITQSPKYLFRKEGQNVTLSCEQNLNHDAMYWYRQDPGQGLRLIYYSQIVNDFQKGDIAEGYSVSREKKESFPLTVTSAQKNPTAFYLCASSRLAGGLTDTQYFGPGTRLTVL.

J is TRBJ2-2 and V is TRBV4-1; the D is unclear. The CDR3 is 13 amino acids. Germline V lookup: CDR1 MGHRA, CDR2 YSYEKL. V was cut by 1 base and J by 6 bases, with 6 bases left in between. CDR3 residues: CASSQVLSGELFF. The CDR3 region has the DNA TGCGCCAGCAGCCAAGTCCTCTCCGGGGAGCTGTTTTTT.

The chain uses TRBV10-2 and TRBJ2-2, with D unclear. The germline gives CDR1 WSHSY, CDR2 SAAADI. V lost 5 bases, J lost 3 bases, and 4 bases lay in between. CDR3 length: 12 amino acids. The CDR3 sequence: CASSRDTGELFF. The CDR3 DNA reads as TGCGCCAGCAGTCGAGACACCGGGGAGCTGTTTTTT.

The rearrangement uses TRBV12-5 and TRBJ1-1; D is possibly TRBD1 (5 bases). CDR1 is LGHNT and CDR2 is FRNRAP in the germline V gene. V lost 4 bases to trimming and J lost 2 bases, with 14 bases between them. This CDR3 is built from 15 residues. The DNA of the CDR3 is TGTGCTAGTGGTTGGGGACTGGGGGGTAACACTGAAGCTTTCTTT. Protein sequence: CASGWGLGGNTEAFF.

This clone was found a few times. The CDR3 region has the DNA TGCGCCAGCAGATCACAGGGCACCGGGGAGCTGTTTTTT. Amino acid sequence: CASRSQGTGELFF. V gene TRBV5-1 combines with J gene TRBJ2-2; the D gene is possibly TRBD1 (6 bases). Germline V gene data show CDR1 as SGHRS and CDR2 as YFSETQ. The CDR3 covers 13 residues. V gave up 5 bases and J gave up 4 bases, with 9 bases separating them.

The CDR3 loop reads CASVQLAGTTDTQYF. The CDR3 DNA reads as TGCGCCAGCGTACAACTAGCGGGTACAACAGATACGCAGTATTTT. The chain joins TRBV4-1 to TRBJ2-3; 9 nucleotides match TRBD2. The CDR3 is 15 residues long. The J segment lost 3 bases and the V segment lost 8 bases, leaving 9 bases of the junction unmatched. In germline, CDR1 is MGHRA, CDR2 YSYEKL.

The chain links TRBV4-1 to TRBJ1-5; tentative D call: TRBD1 (6 bases). Trimming shortened V by 5 bases and J by 1 base, and 12 bases separated the two germline ends. The CDR3 length is 15 residues. CDR1 MGHRA and CDR2 YSYEKL come from the germline V gene. This CDR3 is CASSLVTGSNQPQHF. For the CDR3, the DNA is TGCGCCAGCAGCTTAGTCACAGGGAGCAATCAGCCCCAGCATTTT.

J is TRBJ1-1 and V is TRBV28, with unresolved D. CDR1 and CDR2 from the germline V gene are MDHEN and SYDVKM. The CDR3 is 14 amino acids. The V and J ends lost 3 bases and 4 bases respectively, with 12 bases between them. The CDR3 sequence: CASSFRRRVTEAFF. The CDR3 nucleotides are TGTGCCAGCAGTTTTCGGCGGAGAGTCACTGAAGCTTTCTTT.

The genes are TRBV5-1 and TRBJ1-4; D remains unclear. CDR3 length equals 15 residues. In germline, CDR1 is SGHRS, CDR2 YFSETQ. Trimming pared 2 bases from V and 3 bases from J, leaving 11 bases between. CDR3 loop: CASSFASVSNEKLFF. The CDR3 DNA reads TGCGCCAGCAGCTTTGCTTCGGTGTCTAATGAAAAACTGTTTTTT.

The J gene is TRBJ1-1, the V gene TRBV5-1; TRBD1 is a possible D gene (5 bases). The length of the CDR3 is 13 residues. V was shortened by 3 bases and J by 6 bases, with 12 bases between the two germline ends. Germline CDR1 SGHRS, CDR2 YFSETQ. CDR3 region: CASSYGKGSEAFF. DNA of the CDR3: TGCGCCAGCAGCTACGGCAAGGGGTCTGAAGCTTTCTTT.

This rearrangement joins TRBV5-4 to TRBJ1-1, with 7 bases fitting TRBD1. Per germline, CDR1 SGHNT and CDR2 YYREEE (reference sequence). The CDR3 has 14 residues. Trimming took 0 bases from V and 4 from J; bases not matched to a gene: 3. The CDR3 here is CASSLVDRATEAFF. The CDR3 DNA is TGTGCCAGCAGCTTGGTTGACAGGGCCACTGAAGCTTTCTTT.

The genes are TRBV5-6 and TRBJ1-1, with D hard to call. There are 13 residues in the CDR3. Per the germline V gene, CDR1 is SGHDT and CDR2 is YYEEEE. The V gene lost 0 bases and the J gene lost 2 bases, with 5 bases spanning the gap. DNA of the CDR3: TGTGCCAGCAGCTTGGGGGCTAACACTGAAGCTTTCTTT. It translates to CASSLGANTEAFF.

This rearrangement joins TRBV5-4 to TRBJ2-2; 14 bases align to TRBD2. V shed 2 bases, J shed 5 bases, and the junction held 8 bases outside the gene matches. Germline assignment: CDR1 SGHNT and CDR2 YYREEE (reference sequence). The CDR3 contains 18 residues. This chain's CDR3 is CASSFTGTSGGSTGELFF. The CDR3 coding sequence is TGTGCCAGCAGCTTTACCGGGACTAGCGGGGGAAGTACCGGGGAGCTGTTTTTT.

The chain carries TRBV7-8 and TRBJ1-3, with D tentatively TRBD1 (5 bases). The CDR3 consists of 14 residues. Between the trimmed V and J ends, which lost 3 bases and 4 bases, there was a span of 10 bases. CDR1 is SGHVS and CDR2 is FQNEAQ in the germline V gene. The CDR3 spells CASSLAGQGNTIYF. As DNA, the CDR3 is TGTGCCAGCAGCTTGGCAGGGCAAGGAAACACCATATATTTT.

V gene TRBV2 combines with J gene TRBJ2-7; 7 bases agree with TRBD1. The CDR3 runs 14 residues. With 7 bases clipped from V and 2 bases from J, the junction kept 8 bases outside the gene matches. Germline V lookup: CDR1 SNHLY, CDR2 FYNNEI. Here the CDR3 reads CASNLQGRAYEQYF. CDR3 nucleotide sequence: TGTGCCAGCAACCTACAGGGGAGAGCCTACGAGCAGTACTTC.

To note about this clone: An end of the junction differs from the germline gene, which may be a read error. The chain has TRBV12-3 or TRBV12-4 and TRBJ2-4; D might be TRBD1 (5 bases). CDR3 length: 13 residues. The DNA of the CDR3 is TGTGCCAGCCGTTTTACCCGACAGTCCCCCCAGTGCTTC. It is translated as CASRFTRQSPQCF.

V is TRBV27 and J is TRBJ1-1, with TRBD1 matching 8 bases. V gave up 8 bases and J gave up 3 bases; unmatched junction bases: 14. CDR3 size: 16 residues. Germline V CDR1 and CDR2: MNHEY, SMNVEV (reference sequence). CDR3 sequence: CASQIDNRGYYTEAFF. CDR3 DNA: TGTGCCAGCCAAATCGACAACAGGGGGTATTACACTGAAGCTTTCTTT.

The chain couples TRBV10-3 to TRBJ2-2; 7 bases match TRBD1. The junction had 4 bases not matched to a gene; V was cut back by 6 bases and J by 6 bases. The CDR3 runs to 13 residues. CDR1 and CDR2 (germline): ENHRY, SYGVKD. The CDR3 nucleotides read TGTGCCATCAGGGACAGGATCGCCGGGGAGCTGTTTTTT. This translates into CAIRDRIAGELFF.

The chain couples TRBV7-2 to TRBJ1-5; the D gene is possibly TRBD1 (6 bases). CDR1 SGHTA and CDR2 FQGNSA come from the germline V gene. V was clipped by 0 bases and J by 5 bases, with 11 bases between them. This CDR3 is 15 amino acids long. The CDR3 sequence: CASSLAPGGDQPQHF. The CDR3 DNA follows: TGTGCCAGCAGCTTAGCACCGGGGGGCGATCAGCCCCAGCATTTT.

This chain connects TRBV6-1 to TRBJ1-2; D may be TRBD1 (5 bases). The V end lost 0 bases, the J end lost 0 bases, and 17 bases lay between the germline ends. The germline V gene encodes CDR1 MNHNS and CDR2 SASEGT. The CDR3 contains 18 residues. The CDR3 protein is CASSEANLGAVANYGYTF. In nucleotides, the CDR3 is TGTGCCAGCAGTGAAGCAAACCTTGGGGCAGTAGCTAACTATGGCTACACCTTC.